The T cell receptor beta chain described here comes from a study of radiotherapy plus CTLA-4 blockade in lung cancer listed by TCRdb under 2018. General notes on the study: Among the enrolled patients, about 19% had an objective response, and roughly 30% reached disease control. What the research found in general, with its limitations: The strongest predictors of response, as reported, were early dynamic changes in blood T cell clones along with a rise in serum interferon-beta after radiation. After treatment with radiotherapy and ipilimumab, TCR clones that originated in tumors expanded in peripheral blood.

The study evaluated CTLA-4 blockade (ipilimumab) given together with focal radiation therapy in patients who had chemo-refractory metastatic non-small-cell lung cancer. Here V drops 6 bases and J drops 4 bases, and the junction holds 7 bases not matched to any gene. The germline V gene supplies CDR1 SGHVS and CDR2 FQNEAQ. Measured from the cysteine to the phenylalanine, the CDR3 is 14 residues long. CDR3 DNA only is kept here, 42 bases in frame from base 1. In the case of this clone: Its antigen target is currently unknown. The input lacks base qualities; no much larger clone sits a single base away.

To prepare the library, the immunoSEQ multiplex PCR assay was applied. The table was pulled from immuneACCESS by TCRdb, which kept in-frame rearrangements only. Such tables lose some clones; where checked, under half of the loss comes from unresolved V genes, and the rest has no known cause. The table for this sample lists about 51,000 clones; approximately 80% of them were counted only once. The ten largest account for 2% to 2.5% of the sample. The clonotype originates from a human donor with non-small cell lung cancer whose response to radiotherapy plus ipilimumab could not be evaluated. The source material was peripheral blood, sampled from a patient treated with radiotherapy plus ipilimumab. The chain is encoded by TRBV7-8 joined to TRBJ1-2; TRBD1 lines up with 8 middle nucleotides. The sequenced DNA: TGTGCCAGCAGTCGACCGGGACAGGCCTATGGCTACACCTTC. It translates as CASSRPGQAYGYTF.